Listed below are T cell receptor beta chains from one sample, sequenced in a study of Ad26.COV2.S vaccination and SARS-CoV-2 variants. Sequencing was performed with immunoSEQ multiplex PCR; in TCRdb, only in-frame clones are kept and a portion is missing. The table includes roughly 320,000 clones, over 80% detected once. The sequenced sample was peripheral blood, obtained in a trial of Ad26.COV2.S vaccine versus placebo. The receptor source for this set is a person between 18 and 65 years old who received the Ad26.COV2.S COVID-19 vaccine or a placebo. CDR3s include the opening cysteine and the closing phenylalanine or tryptophan. A D gene is named only where the DNA matches it firmly. Size is omitted from some rows. Given values are once, few, many or a class for expanded clones.

.	TRBV28	TRBJ1-5	.	CASSGAGGRNQPQHF	TGTGCCAGCAGTGGGGCTGGGGGGCGCAATCAGCCCCAGCATTTT
TRBD1	TRBV6-5	TRBJ1-3	.	CASTKDRALDTIYF	TGTGCCAGCACCAAAGACAGGGCGTTGGACACCATATATTTT
TRBD2	TRBV11-3	TRBJ2-7	.	CASSLEAEGTSGTYEQYF	TGTGCCAGCAGCTTAGAAGCCGAAGGGACTAGCGGGACCTACGAGCAGTACTTC
TRBD1	TRBV27	TRBJ2-5	few	CASSPDRGQETQYF	TGTGCCAGCAGTCCGGACAGGGGGCAGGAGACCCAGTACTTC
TRBD1	TRBV3-1/TRBV3-2	TRBJ1-4	.	CASSIAPGQINEKLFF	TGTGCCAGCAGCATAGCACCGGGACAGATTAATGAAAAACTGTTTTTT
.	TRBV14	TRBJ1-1	.	CASSQDQETEAFF	TGTGCCAGCAGCCAGGATCAGGAGACTGAAGCTTTCTTT
.	TRBV7-9	TRBJ2-1	.	CASSLGRGYYNEQFF	TGTGCCAGCAGCTTAGGGCGGGGATACTACAATGAGCAGTTCTTC
TRBD1	TRBV28	TRBJ1-1	once	CASSPGQLKGSEAFF	TGTGCCAGCAGTCCGGGACAGCTGAAGGGGAGTGAAGCTTTCTTT
.	TRBV7-2	TRBJ1-3	.	CASSRAGGYGNTIYF	TGTGCCAGCAGCCGGGCGGGGGGCTATGGAAACACCATATATTTT
.	TRBV6-5	TRBJ1-2	.	CASVKGRNTNYGYTF	TGTGCCAGCGTAAAGGGTCGAAATACTAACTATGGCTACACCTTC
.	TRBV19	TRBJ2-2	.	CASSILHRGTGELFF	TGTGCCAGTAGTATACTACACCGGGGCACCGGGGAGCTGTTTTTT
.	TRBV5-1	TRBJ2-4	.	CASSLEGQNSNIQYF	TGCGCCAGCAGCCTCGAGGGGCAGAATTCAAACATTCAGTACTTC
TRBD1	TRBV6-5	TRBJ2-7	.	CASSYSRTGMGEQYF	TGTGCCAGCAGTTACTCACGGACAGGGATGGGCGAGCAGTACTTC
.	TRBV3-1/TRBV3-2	TRBJ2-1	.	CASSRVRWGSHNEQFF	TGTGCCAGCAGCCGAGTACGATGGGGCTCACACAATGAGCAGTTCTTC
TRBD2	TRBV9	TRBJ2-3	.	CASSASPGLGFTDTQYF	TGTGCCAGCAGCGCCTCTCCGGGACTAGGATTCACAGATACGCAGTATTTT
.	TRBV7-2	TRBJ2-7	.	CASSGGPPSSYEQYF	TGTGCCAGCAGCGGAGGGCCTCCCTCTTCCTACGAGCAGTACTTC
TRBD1	TRBV7-9	TRBJ1-2	.	CASSLGGTGVISHGYTF	TGTGCCAGCAGCTTAGGGGGGACAGGGGTTATTTCGCATGGCTACACCTTC
.	TRBV6-5	TRBJ2-1	.	CASRRRETQFF	TGTGCCAGCAGACGTAGGGAAACGCAGTTCTTC
TRBD1	TRBV7-2	TRBJ2-7	.	CASSLAGQGTYEQYF	TGTGCCAGCAGCTTAGCGGGACAGGGGACGTACGAGCAGTACTTC
TRBD2	TRBV9	TRBJ2-1	.	CASSVASGVGEQFF	TGTGCCAGCAGCGTGGCTAGCGGGGTGGGTGAGCAGTTCTTC
TRBD2	TRBV10-2	TRBJ2-2	.	CASTTSGRTGELFF	TGCGCCAGCACGACTAGCGGGCGCACCGGGGAGCTGTTTTTT
.	TRBV7-2	TRBJ1-1	.	CASSSNRAEAFF	TGTGCCAGCAGCTCCAACAGGGCTGAAGCTTTCTTT
.	TRBV6-6	TRBJ1-2	.	CASSYNWGRDGYTF	TGTGCCAGCAGTTACAACTGGGGGCGCGATGGCTACACCTTC
.	TRBV12-3/TRBV12-4	TRBJ2-1	.	CASSLVGSNEQFF	TGTGCCAGCAGTTTAGTAGGGAGCAATGAGCAGTTCTTC
.	TRBV19	TRBJ1-5	.	CASSASLQTQPQHF	TGTGCCAGTAGCGCCAGTCTTCAAACGCAGCCCCAGCATTTT
.	TRBV7-3	TRBJ1-2	few	CASSSRPDYGYTF	TGTGCCAGCAGCAGCCGACCGGACTATGGCTACACCTTC
.	TRBV3-1/TRBV3-2	TRBJ2-7	once	CASSPEGGWQYF	TGTGCCAGCAGCCCGGAGGGGGGTTGGCAGTACTTC
.	TRBV5-5	TRBJ2-7	.	CASSLGPLNSYEQYF	TGTGCCAGCAGCCTGGGACCCCTCAACTCCTACGAGCAGTACTTC
.	TRBV2	TRBJ2-1	.	CASTVYNEQFF	TGTGCCAGCACTGTCTACAATGAGCAGTTCTTC
TRBD2	TRBV19	TRBJ2-3	.	CASSMGLASTDTQYF	TGTGCCAGTAGTATGGGACTAGCGAGCACAGATACGCAGTATTTT
.	TRBV7-9	TRBJ2-3	.	CASSSPRDTQYF	TGTGCCAGCAGCTCCCCTAGAGATACGCAGTATTTT
.	TRBV6-6	TRBJ1-2	.	CASSYEGDGYTF	TGTGCCAGCAGTTACGAGGGAGATGGCTACACCTTC
.	TRBV19	TRBJ2-5	.	CASSPGRGTQYF	TGTGCCAGTAGTCCAGGTCGAGGGACCCAGTACTTC
TRBD2	TRBV9	TRBJ2-3	once	CASSGSSGITDTQYF	TGTGCCAGCAGCGGATCCAGCGGGATAACAGATACGCAGTATTTT
TRBD1	TRBV3-1/TRBV3-2	TRBJ1-5	.	CASSQGTGNQPQHF	TGTGCCAGCAGCCAAGGGACAGGGAATCAGCCCCAGCATTTT
.	TRBV28	TRBJ2-2	.	CASSLRTGYGTGELFF	TGTGCCAGCAGTTTGCGGACGGGGTATGGGACCGGGGAGCTGTTTTTT
.	TRBV7-2	TRBJ2-3	.	CASSLAGGTDTQYF	TGTGCCAGCAGCTTAGCAGGGGGAACAGATACGCAGTATTTT
.	TRBV12-3/TRBV12-4	TRBJ2-1	.	CASSPYLYNEQFF	TGTGCCAGCAGTCCATACCTCTACAATGAGCAGTTCTTC
TRBD1	TRBV5-1	TRBJ2-5	.	CASSSQGGQETQYF	TGCGCCAGCAGCTCACAGGGGGGCCAAGAGACCCAGTACTTC
.	TRBV9	TRBJ1-1	.	CASSALNTEAFF	TGTGCCAGCAGCGCACTGAACACTGAAGCTTTCTTT
.	TRBV5-4	TRBJ1-2	.	CASSSIRAGGYGYTF	TGTGCCAGCAGTTCCATCCGGGCCGGGGGTTATGGCTACACCTTC
TRBD1	TRBV29-1	TRBJ2-7	.	CSVATGASEQYF	TGCAGCGTAGCAACAGGGGCGTCCGAGCAGTACTTC
.	TRBV20-1	TRBJ1-5	.	CSASLQAFNQPQHF	TGCAGTGCTAGTTTACAGGCATTCAATCAGCCCCAGCATTTT
.	TRBV7-3	TRBJ1-3	.	CASSPDWTAGNTIYF	TGTGCCAGCAGCCCTGACTGGACAGCTGGAAACACCATATATTTT
TRBD1	TRBV5-1	TRBJ2-3	few	CASSLRTGGDTQYF	TGCGCCAGCAGCTTAAGGACAGGGGGAGATACGCAGTATTTT